Described below is a single TCR beta chain sequence and its context. This sample was included in a study of T cell changes during pregnancy in multiple sclerosis. Per the germline V gene, CDR1 is LNHNV and CDR2 is YYDKDF (reference sequence). With 6 bases clipped from V and 2 bases from J, the junction kept 1 base outside the gene matches. CDR3 length: 15 residues. The data were produced by immunoSEQ multiplex PCR, yet TCRdb's version contains in-frame clones alone and is incomplete. The sample shows fewer than 15,000 clones, 65% to 90% of them seen only once. The receptor's source is a female donor with multiple sclerosis, enrolled in a pregnancy study. The source material was CD8+ T cells from peripheral blood mononuclear cells, sampled in the first trimester of pregnancy. This chain connects TRBV15 to TRBJ2-6, with TRBD1 matching 10 bases. Here the CDR3 reads CATRGQGTGANVLTF. CDR3 sequence (DNA): TGTGCCACCAGGGGACAGGGGACTGGGGCCAACGTCCTGACTTTC. Based on the CDR3 plus reference TRBV15 and TRBJ2-6, the full variable domain is DAMVIQNPRYQVTQFGKPVTLSCSQTLNHNVMYWYQQKSSQAPKLLFHYYDKDFNNEADTPDNFQSRRPNTSFCFLDIRSPGLGDTAMYLCATRGQGTGANVLTFGAGSRLTVL.